The 14 T cell receptor beta chains given below trace back to one sample, sequenced in a study of shared clonotypes between healthy human individuals. Profiled with immunoSEQ multiplex PCR; TCRdb holds only in-frame clones, not every one. This repertoire shows about 2.3 million clones, roughly 90% found once; its top ten account for around 0.35%. Sequenced: naive CD4+ T cells from PBMCs. Described subset: CD45RA+ positively selected. The receptor source for this set is a man in his late teens or twenties in good health. Some clones in this sample may be carry-over from other donors' samples.

The chain joins TRBV19 to TRBJ2-7; 8 nucleotides line up with TRBD2. This CDR3 is 14 amino acids long. Germline trimming cut 9 bases from V and 1 base from J; bases unmatched to any gene: 8. Germline CDR1 LNHDA, CDR2 SQIVND (reference sequence). CDR3 region: CASKKREKSYEQYF. CDR3 nucleotide sequence: TGTGCCAGCAAAAAGCGGGAGAAGTCCTACGAGCAGTACTTC.

The chain is built from TRBV5-8 and TRBJ2-6; no clear D gene. Germline values: CDR1 SGHTS, CDR2 YDEGEE. Trimming removed 0 bases from V and 1 base from J, with 5 bases in between. This CDR3 comprises 15 residues. CDR3 bases: TGTGCCAGCAGCTTGGTAGGGTCTGGGGCCAACGTCCTGACTTTC. Encoded protein: CASSLVGSGANVLTF. Together with reference TRBV5-8 and TRBJ2-6, the CDR3 gives the full variable domain: EAGVTQSPTHLIKTRGQQATLRCSPISGHTSVYWYQQALGLGLQFLLWYDEGEERNRGNFPPRFSGRQFPNYSSELNVNALELEDSALYLCASSLVGSGANVLTFGAGSRLTVL.

A single count supports this clone. The chain has TRBV5-1 and TRBJ2-5; 7 bases map to TRBD2. This CDR3 contains 16 residues. Germline trimming cut 2 bases from V and 5 bases from J; bases unmatched to any gene: 12. The V gene's germline CDR1 is SGHRS and CDR2 YFSETQ. CDR3 coding DNA: TGCGCCAGCAGCTTTTCTAGCGGCTTAGGTGGGGAGACCCAGTACTTC. Residues: CASSFSSGLGGETQYF.

This clone has only a few counts. This chain joins TRBV9 and TRBJ1-1, with a weak D call TRBD1 (5 bases). V was pared by 2 bases and J by 5 bases, with 13 bases between. This CDR3 is 14 amino acids long. CDR1 and CDR2 from the germline V gene are SGDLS and YYNGEE. The CDR3 DNA sequence: TGTGCCAGCAGCGTCAGGGATGAGGGTACTGAAGCTTTCTTT. This codes for CASSVRDEGTEAFF.

DNA for the CDR3: TGCGCCAGCAGGGAGGTTGAACTTTCAAGGGGCTACACCTTC. This codes for CASREVELSRGYTF. V and J are TRBV5-1 and TRBJ1-2; D not resolved. Germline V gene lookup returns CDR1 SGHRS and CDR2 YFSETQ. The CDR3 contains 14 residues. With 5 bases removed from V and 8 bases from J, the gap between germline ends came to 19 bases.

The rearrangement joins TRBV5-1 to TRBJ2-2; 10 nucleotides agree with TRBD2. V dropped 4 bases and J dropped 7; count of bases not matched to a gene: 7. This CDR3 spans 15 amino acids. Germline V lookup: CDR1 SGHRS, CDR2 YFSETQ. The CDR3 sequence is CASSPSGSGNGELFF. The CDR3 DNA follows: TGCGCCAGCAGCCCTAGCGGGAGTGGGAACGGGGAGCTGTTTTTT. The full variable domain, rest sourced from reference TRBV5-1 and TRBJ2-2, is KAGVTQTPRYLIKTRGQQVTLSCSPISGHRSVSWYQQTPGQGLQFLFEYFSETQRNKGNFPGRFSGRQFSNSRSEMNVSTLELGDSALYLCASSPSGSGNGELFFGEGSRLTVL.

The chain couples TRBV18 to TRBJ2-7; maybe TRBD1 (6 bases). This CDR3 contains 13 residues. V dropped 5 bases and J dropped 6 bases, with 14 bases sitting between them. CDR1 and CDR2 (germline): KGHSH, LQKENI. The CDR3 spells CASSSTGDTEQYF. The CDR3 DNA sequence: TGTGCCAGCTCATCAACCGGGGACACCGAGCAGTACTTC.

The chain has TRBV4-1 and TRBJ2-1; 10 nucleotides agree with TRBD2. The germline gives CDR1 MGHRA, CDR2 YSYEKL. V lost 4 bases, J lost 7 bases, and 10 bases stayed unmatched. CDR3 length: 16 amino acids. In DNA form, the CDR3 reads TGCGCCAGCAGCCGACAGGGACTAGCGAGTCCAAATGAGCAGTTCTTC. It is translated as CASSRQGLASPNEQFF.

The CDR3: CASSLNPRDSYGYTF. The CDR3, as DNA: TGTGCCAGCAGCTTAAACCCTCGGGACAGCTATGGCTACACCTTC. V and J are TRBV7-9 and TRBJ1-2, with 7 positions matching TRBD1. Trimming removed 2 bases from V and 4 bases from J; junction bases left unmatched: 7. Germline CDR1 is SEHNR and CDR2 is FQNEAQ (reference sequence). The CDR3 is 15 amino acids.

The chain combines TRBV5-1 with TRBJ2-3; D gene uncertain. The CDR3 extends over 15 amino acids. The V gene lost 0 bases and the J gene lost 3 bases, with 11 bases spanning the gap. Germline V lookup: CDR1 SGHRS, CDR2 YFSETQ. CDR3 amino acids: CASSLVGRVTDTQYF. The CDR3 region has the DNA TGCGCCAGCAGCTTGGTTGGTCGGGTAACAGATACGCAGTATTTT.

The rearrangement uses TRBV6-5 and TRBJ1-2, with a weak D call TRBD1 (6 bases). V dropped 0 bases and J dropped 4 bases, with 12 bases sitting between them. Germline lookup yields CDR1 MNHEY and CDR2 SVGAGI. This CDR3 contains 15 residues. CDR3 DNA: TGTGCCAGCAGTTACTCGGGGGGCAGATTCTATGGCTACACCTTC. Its translation is CASSYSGGRFYGYTF.

This clone has only one observation. J is TRBJ1-4 and V is TRBV19; D gene uncertain. The CDR3 has 12 amino acids. Germline V gene lookup returns CDR1 LNHDA and CDR2 SQIVND (reference sequence). V dropped 5 bases and J dropped 7 bases, with 8 bases sitting between them. In nucleotides, the CDR3 is TGTGCCAGTAGTGTCGTTAGTGAAAAACTGTTTTTT. Its translation is CASSVVSEKLFF.

The chain carries TRBV5-1 and TRBJ2-7; 8 positions match TRBD2. The CDR3 runs to 15 residues. V lost 4 bases to trimming and J lost 4 bases; unmatched junction nucleotides: 10. Per germline, CDR1 SGHRS and CDR2 YFSETQ. The CDR3 is CASSPTGTRGYEQYF. CDR3 DNA: TGCGCCAGCAGCCCCACCGGGACTAGGGGATACGAGCAGTACTTC.

This CDR3 reads CSVGTRDRASYEQYF. CDR3 in DNA: TGCAGCGTTGGGACCCGGGACAGGGCTTCCTACGAGCAGTACTTC. The chain is built from TRBV29-1 and TRBJ2-7; 9 positions match TRBD1. Germline V gene lookup returns CDR1 SQVTM and CDR2 ANQGSEA. This CDR3 region has 15 residues. V gave up 4 bases and J gave up 1 base; unmatched junction bases: 8.